The clone carrying this T cell receptor (beta chain) occurred once. Its antigen is undetermined. Germline values: CDR1 SGHTA, CDR2 FQGNSA. V lost 1 base, J lost 1 base, and 9 bases lay in between. CDR3 length: 15 residues. This record comes from a study of T-cell memory formation after mild COVID-19. With constant-segment primers, 5'RACE yielded cDNA libraries of TCR alpha and TCR beta that carried sample barcodes and UMIs. Each CDR3 protein gets one entry after TCRdb re-called the 5' RACE reads with MiXCR. This table holds roughly 89,000 distinct CDR3 sequences, more than 12% found once. Study-level results: Of the contracting clones, CD4+ ones lay mainly in CM and EM, and CD8+ ones in EMRA. The study found balanced CD4/CD8 in clones contracting day 15 to 85 and a CD4+ lean in later expanders.

The receptor was derived from a man aged 18 to 30 who had mild COVID-19 (a few samples of this study predate the infection). Cell type and time point are not known. The material sequenced was PBMCs or a T cell subset sorted from them (not recorded which). The gene calls are TRBV7-2 and TRBJ2-3, with a possible D match to TRBD2 (5 bases). The CDR3 DNA reads as TGTGCCAGCAGCTTAGGAGGGCTTCGCACAGATACGCAGTATTTT. Translated, it gives CASSLGGLRTDTQYF.